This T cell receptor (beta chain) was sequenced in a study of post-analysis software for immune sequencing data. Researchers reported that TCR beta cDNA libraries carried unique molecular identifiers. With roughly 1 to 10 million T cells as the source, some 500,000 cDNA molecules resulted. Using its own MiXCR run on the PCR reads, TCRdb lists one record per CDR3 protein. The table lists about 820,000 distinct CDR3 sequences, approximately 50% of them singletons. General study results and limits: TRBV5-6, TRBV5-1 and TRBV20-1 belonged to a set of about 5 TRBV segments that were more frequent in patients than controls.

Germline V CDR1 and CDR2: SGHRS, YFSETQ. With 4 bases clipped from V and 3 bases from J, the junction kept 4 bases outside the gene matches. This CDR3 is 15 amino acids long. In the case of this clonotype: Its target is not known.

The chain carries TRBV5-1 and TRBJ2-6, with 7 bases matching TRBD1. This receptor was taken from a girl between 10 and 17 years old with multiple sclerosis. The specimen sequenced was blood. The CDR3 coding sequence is TGCGCCAGCAGCCTAAGGGGGCTTGGGGCCAACGTCCTGACTTTC. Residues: CASSLRGLGANVLTF.